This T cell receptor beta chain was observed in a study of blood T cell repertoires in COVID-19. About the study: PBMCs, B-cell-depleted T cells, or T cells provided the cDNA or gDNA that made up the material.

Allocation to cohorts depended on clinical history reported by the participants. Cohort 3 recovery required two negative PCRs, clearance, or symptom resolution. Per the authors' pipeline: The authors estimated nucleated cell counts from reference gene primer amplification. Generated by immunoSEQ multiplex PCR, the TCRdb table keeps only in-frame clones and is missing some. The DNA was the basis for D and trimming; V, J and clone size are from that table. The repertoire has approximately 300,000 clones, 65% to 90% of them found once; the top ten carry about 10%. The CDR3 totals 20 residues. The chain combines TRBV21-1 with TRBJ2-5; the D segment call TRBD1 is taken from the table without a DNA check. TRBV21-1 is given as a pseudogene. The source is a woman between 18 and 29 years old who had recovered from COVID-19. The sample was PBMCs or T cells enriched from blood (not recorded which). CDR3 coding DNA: TGTGCCAGCAGCAAAGGCATACCGGGACAGGGGAATCCCAACCAAGAGACCCAGTACTTC. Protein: CASSKGIPGQGNPNQETQYF.